Sequencing of this TCR beta chain was carried out in a study of T cell clonality in common variable immunodeficiency. Study observations and caveats: Common variable immunodeficiency TCR beta sequences reportedly had fewer deletions and N-nucleotide insertions.

Here immunoSEQ multiplex PCR was the method, and the copy in TCRdb shows in-frame clones only, minus some. The repertoire consists of 2,500 to 3,000 clones, none detected only once. This clone qualifies as medium-sized (0.01 to 0.1%). Its antigen remains unknown. The CDR3 end lies 3 residues beyond the end of the read and is filled in from the germline J gene. Germline assignment: CDR1 SGHAT and CDR2 FQNNGV. This CDR3 is 14 amino acids long. The V end lost 5 bases, the J end lost 2 bases, and 10 bases lay between the germline ends. This chain links TRBV11-2 with TRBJ1-3; the D is unclear. The TCR was taken from a human donor with common variable immunodeficiency. The sample comprised peripheral blood mononuclear cells. Incomplete CDR3 DNA: TGTGCCAGCAGCCACCGGACTGCTGGAAACACC. This encodes CASSHRTAGNT. The full CDR3 protein is CASSHRTAGNTIYF.